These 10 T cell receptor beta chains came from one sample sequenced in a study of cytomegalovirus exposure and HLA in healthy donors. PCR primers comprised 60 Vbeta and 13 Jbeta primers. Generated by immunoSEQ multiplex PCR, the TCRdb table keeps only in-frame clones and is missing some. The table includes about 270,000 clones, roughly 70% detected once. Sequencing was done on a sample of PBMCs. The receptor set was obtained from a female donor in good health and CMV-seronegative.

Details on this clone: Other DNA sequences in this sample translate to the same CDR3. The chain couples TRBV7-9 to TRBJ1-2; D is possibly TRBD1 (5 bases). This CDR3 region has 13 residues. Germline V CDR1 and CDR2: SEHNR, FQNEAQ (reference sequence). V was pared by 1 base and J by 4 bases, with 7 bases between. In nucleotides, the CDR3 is TGTGCCAGCAGCTTAGGGCAGGGCTATGGCTACACCTTC. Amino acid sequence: CASSLGQGYGYTF.

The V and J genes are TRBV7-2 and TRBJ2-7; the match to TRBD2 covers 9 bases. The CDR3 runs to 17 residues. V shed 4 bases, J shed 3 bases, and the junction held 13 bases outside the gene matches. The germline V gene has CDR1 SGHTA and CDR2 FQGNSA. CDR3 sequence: CASSSDKPRTSVYEQYF. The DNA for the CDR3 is TGTGCCAGCAGCTCCGACAAACCGAGGACTAGCGTCTACGAGCAGTACTTC.

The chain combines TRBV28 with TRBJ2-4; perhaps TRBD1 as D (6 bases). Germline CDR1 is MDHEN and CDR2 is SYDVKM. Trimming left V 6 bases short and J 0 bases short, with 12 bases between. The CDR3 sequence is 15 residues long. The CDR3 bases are TGTGCCAGCAGCCGGACAGTCCCAGCCAAAAACATTCAGTACTTC. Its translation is CASSRTVPAKNIQYF.

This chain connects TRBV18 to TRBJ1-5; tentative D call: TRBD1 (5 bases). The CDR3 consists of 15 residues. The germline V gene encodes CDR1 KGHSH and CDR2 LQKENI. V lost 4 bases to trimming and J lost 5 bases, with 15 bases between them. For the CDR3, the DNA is TGTGCCAGCTCACTAACCACAGGATCCGATCAGCCCCAGCATTTT. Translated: CASSLTTGSDQPQHF.

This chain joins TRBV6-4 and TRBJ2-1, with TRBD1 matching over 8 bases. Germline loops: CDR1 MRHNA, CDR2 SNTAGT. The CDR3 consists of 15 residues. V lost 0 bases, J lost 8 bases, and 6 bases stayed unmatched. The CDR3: CASSDSPTGGDEQFF. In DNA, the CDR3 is TGTGCCAGCAGTGACTCCCCCACAGGGGGAGATGAGCAGTTCTTC.

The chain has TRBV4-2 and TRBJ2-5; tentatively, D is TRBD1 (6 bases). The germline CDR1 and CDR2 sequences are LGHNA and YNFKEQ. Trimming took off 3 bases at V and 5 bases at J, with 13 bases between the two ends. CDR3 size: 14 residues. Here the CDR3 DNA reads TGTGCCAGCAGCCATGGGGGCGGTCGGGAGACCCAGTACTTC. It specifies CASSHGGGRETQYF.

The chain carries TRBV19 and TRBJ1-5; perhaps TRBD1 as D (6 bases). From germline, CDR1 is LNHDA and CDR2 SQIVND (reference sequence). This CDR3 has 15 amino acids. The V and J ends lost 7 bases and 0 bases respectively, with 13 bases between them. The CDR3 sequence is CASTGTQYSNQPQHF. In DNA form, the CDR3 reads TGTGCCAGTACCGGGACACAATATAGCAATCAGCCCCAGCATTTT. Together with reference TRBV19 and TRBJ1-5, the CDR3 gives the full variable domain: DGGITQSPKYLFRKEGQNVTLSCEQNLNHDAMYWYRQDPGQGLRLIYYSQIVNDFQKGDIAEGYSVSREKKESFPLTVTSAQKNPTAFYLCASTGTQYSNQPQHFGDGTRLSIL.

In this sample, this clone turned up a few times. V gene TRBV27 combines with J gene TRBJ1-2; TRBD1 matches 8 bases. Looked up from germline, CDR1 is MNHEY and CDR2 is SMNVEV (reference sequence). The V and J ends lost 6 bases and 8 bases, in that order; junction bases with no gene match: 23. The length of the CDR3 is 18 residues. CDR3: CASSAFGTGPIPLWGYTF. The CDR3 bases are TGTGCCAGCAGCGCCTTCGGGACAGGCCCCATCCCACTATGGGGCTACACCTTC.

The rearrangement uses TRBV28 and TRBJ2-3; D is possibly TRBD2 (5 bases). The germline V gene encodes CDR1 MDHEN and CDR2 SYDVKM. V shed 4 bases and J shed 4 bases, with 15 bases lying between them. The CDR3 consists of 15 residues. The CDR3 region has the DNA TGTGCCAGCAGTTCCTACCCGGAGGTTGCAGATACGCAGTATTTT. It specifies CASSSYPEVADTQYF.

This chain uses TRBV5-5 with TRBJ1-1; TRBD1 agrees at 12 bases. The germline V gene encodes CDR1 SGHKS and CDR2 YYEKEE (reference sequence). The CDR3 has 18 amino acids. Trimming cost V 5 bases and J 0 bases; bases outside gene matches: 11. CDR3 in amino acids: CASRGQGAPSLMNTEAFF. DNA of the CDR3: TGTGCCAGCAGGGGACAGGGGGCCCCCTCTCTTATGAACACTGAAGCTTTCTTT.